This T cell receptor beta chain was sequenced in a study of blood T cell repertoires in COVID-19. Study-level background: Acute-phase and convalescent COVID-19 samples originated in the United States, Italy and Spain. Nucleic acid was either cDNA or gDNA, and it came from T cells, B-cell-depleted T cells, or PBMCs.

Authors' processing steps: By means of reference gene primer amplification, nucleated cell counts were estimated. Measured with immunoSEQ multiplex PCR; TCRdb has only the in-frame clones, and not every one. V and J calls and clone size are copied from that table; D and trimming were computed from the DNA. The data show about 220,000 clones, approximately 82% seen once. The sequencing sample was made of peripheral blood. The sequence was obtained from a woman of 80 years or more with acute or convalescent COVID-19.

CDR3 in DNA: TGTGCCAGCAGTTACGGTGGAAGGGCGGGCGGGGAGCTGTTTTTT. It codes for CASSYGGRAGGELFF. This sequence joins TRBV6-2 or TRBV6-3 and TRBJ2-2; D is perhaps TRBD2 (5 bases). The germline V gene encodes CDR1 MNHEY and CDR2 SVGEGT. V gave up 2 bases and J gave up 7 bases, with 14 bases separating them. This CDR3 has 15 amino acids.